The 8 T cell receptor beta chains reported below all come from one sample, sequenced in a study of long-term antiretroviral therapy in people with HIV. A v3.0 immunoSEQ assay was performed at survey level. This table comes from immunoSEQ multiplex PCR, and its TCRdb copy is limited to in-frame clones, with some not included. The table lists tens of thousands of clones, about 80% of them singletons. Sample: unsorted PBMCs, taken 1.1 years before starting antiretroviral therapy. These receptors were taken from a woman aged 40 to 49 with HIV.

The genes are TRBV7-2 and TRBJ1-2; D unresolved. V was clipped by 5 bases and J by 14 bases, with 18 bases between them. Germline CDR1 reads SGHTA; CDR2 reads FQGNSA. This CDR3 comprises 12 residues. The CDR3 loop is CASSPVAGFMTF. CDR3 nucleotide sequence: TGTGCCAGCAGCCCAGTCGCCGGGTTTATGACCTTC.

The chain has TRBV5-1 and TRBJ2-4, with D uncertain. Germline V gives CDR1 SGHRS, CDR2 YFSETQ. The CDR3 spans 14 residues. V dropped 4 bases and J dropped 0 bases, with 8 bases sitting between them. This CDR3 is CASSLGIAKNIQYF. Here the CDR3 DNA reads TGCGCCAGCAGCCTAGGGATAGCCAAAAACATTCAGTACTTC.

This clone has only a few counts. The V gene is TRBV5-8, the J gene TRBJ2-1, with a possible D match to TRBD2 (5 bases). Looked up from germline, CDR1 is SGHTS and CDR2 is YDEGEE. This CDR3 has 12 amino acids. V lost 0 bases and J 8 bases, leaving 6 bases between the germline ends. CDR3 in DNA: TGTGCCAGCAGCTTGGGTAGCGATGAGCAGTTCTTC. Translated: CASSLGSDEQFF.

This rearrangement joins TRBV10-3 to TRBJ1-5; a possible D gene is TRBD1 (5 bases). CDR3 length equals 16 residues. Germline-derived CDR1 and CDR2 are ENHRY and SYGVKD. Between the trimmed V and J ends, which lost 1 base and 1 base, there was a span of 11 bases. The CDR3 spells CAISEFGARSNQPQHF. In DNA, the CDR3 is TGTGCCATCAGTGAGTTTGGGGCGCGAAGCAATCAGCCCCAGCATTTT.

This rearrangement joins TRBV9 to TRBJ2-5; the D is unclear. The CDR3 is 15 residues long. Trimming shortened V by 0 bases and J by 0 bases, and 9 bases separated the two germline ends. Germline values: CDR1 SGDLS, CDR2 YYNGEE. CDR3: CASSVGIGYQETQYF. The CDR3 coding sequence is TGTGCCAGCAGCGTAGGGATAGGCTACCAAGAGACCCAGTACTTC.

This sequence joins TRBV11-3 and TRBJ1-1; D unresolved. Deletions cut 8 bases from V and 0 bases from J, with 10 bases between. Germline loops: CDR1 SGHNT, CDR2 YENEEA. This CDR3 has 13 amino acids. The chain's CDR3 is CASARGMNTEAFF. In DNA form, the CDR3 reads TGTGCCAGCGCTCGTGGCATGAACACTGAAGCTTTCTTT.

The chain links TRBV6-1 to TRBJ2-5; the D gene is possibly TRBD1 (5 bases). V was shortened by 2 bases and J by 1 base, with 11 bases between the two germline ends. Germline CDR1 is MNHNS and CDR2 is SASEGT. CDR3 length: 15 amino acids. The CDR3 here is CASSEIGESQETQYF. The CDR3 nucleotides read TGTGCCAGCAGTGAAATAGGGGAATCCCAAGAGACCCAGTACTTC.

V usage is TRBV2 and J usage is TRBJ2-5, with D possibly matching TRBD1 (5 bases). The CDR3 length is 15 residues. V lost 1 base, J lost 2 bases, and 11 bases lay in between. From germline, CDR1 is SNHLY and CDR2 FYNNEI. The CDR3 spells CASSEEGVPQETQYF. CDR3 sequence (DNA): TGTGCCAGCAGTGAAGAAGGGGTACCGCAAGAGACCCAGTACTTC.